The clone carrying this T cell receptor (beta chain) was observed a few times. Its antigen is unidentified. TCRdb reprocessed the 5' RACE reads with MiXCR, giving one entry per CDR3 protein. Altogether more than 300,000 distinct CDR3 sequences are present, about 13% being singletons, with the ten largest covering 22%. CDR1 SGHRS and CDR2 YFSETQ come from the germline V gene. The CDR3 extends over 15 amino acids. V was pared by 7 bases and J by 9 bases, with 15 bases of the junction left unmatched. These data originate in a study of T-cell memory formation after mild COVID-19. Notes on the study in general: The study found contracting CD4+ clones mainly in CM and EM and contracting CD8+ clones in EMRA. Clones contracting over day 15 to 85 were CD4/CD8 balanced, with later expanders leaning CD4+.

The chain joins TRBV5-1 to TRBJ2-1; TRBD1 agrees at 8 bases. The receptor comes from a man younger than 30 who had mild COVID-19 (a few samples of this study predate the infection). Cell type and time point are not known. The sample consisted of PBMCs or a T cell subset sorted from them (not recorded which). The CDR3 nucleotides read TGCGCCAGCCTACCCCCGGGACAGGTGGTATGTGAGCAGTTCTTC. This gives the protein CASLPPGQVVCEQFF.